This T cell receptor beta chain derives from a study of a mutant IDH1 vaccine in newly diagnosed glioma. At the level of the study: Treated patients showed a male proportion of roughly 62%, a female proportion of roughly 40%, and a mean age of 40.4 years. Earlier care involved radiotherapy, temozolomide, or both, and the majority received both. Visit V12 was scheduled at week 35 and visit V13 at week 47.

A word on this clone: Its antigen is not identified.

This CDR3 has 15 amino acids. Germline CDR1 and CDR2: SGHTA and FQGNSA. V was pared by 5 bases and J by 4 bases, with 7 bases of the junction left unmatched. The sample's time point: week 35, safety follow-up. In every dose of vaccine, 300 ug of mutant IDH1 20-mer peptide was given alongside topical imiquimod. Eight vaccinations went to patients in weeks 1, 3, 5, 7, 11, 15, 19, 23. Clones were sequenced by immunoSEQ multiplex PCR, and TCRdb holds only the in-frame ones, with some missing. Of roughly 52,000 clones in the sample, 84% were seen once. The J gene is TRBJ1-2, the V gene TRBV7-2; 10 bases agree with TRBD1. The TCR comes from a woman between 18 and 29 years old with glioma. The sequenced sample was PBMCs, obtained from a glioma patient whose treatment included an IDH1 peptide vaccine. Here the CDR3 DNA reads TGTGCCAGCAGCCCGGTGACAGGGGGCACCTATGGCTACACCTTC. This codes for CASSPVTGGTYGYTF.